This T cell receptor (beta chain) was documented in a study of blood T cell repertoires in COVID-19. Trimming stripped 3 bases from V and 9 bases from J, with 26 bases between. CDR1 and CDR2 from the germline V gene are KGHDR and SFDVKD. The CDR3 totals 18 residues. This table comes from immunoSEQ multiplex PCR, and its TCRdb copy is limited to in-frame clones, with some not included. This table holds 330,000 or so clones, roughly 87% found once. The sequenced material came from peripheral blood. The sequence came from a young man with COVID-19, enrolled during active disease. The chain recombines TRBV24-1 with TRBJ2-1, with a tentative D call TRBD1 (7 bases). Here the CDR3 DNA reads TGTGCCACCAGTGATCTATGGAGGGGGCCCGACATCAAAAGTGAGCAGTTCTTC. Protein product: CATSDLWRGPDIKSEQFF.